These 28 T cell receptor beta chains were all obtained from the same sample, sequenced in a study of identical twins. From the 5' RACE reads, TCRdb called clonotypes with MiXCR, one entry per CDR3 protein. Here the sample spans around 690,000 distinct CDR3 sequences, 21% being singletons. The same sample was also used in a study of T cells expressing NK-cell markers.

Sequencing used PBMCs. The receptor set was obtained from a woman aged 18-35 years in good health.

The CDR3 protein is CSALGLAGVNEQFF. CDR3 DNA: TGCAGTGCTCTCGGACTAGCGGGAGTCAATGAGCAGTTCTTC. The J gene is TRBJ2-1, the V gene TRBV20-1, with 13 bases lining up with TRBD2. Germline CDR1 is DFQATT and CDR2 is SNEGSKA (reference sequence). V lost 5 bases and J lost 6; bases outside the gene matches: 4. The CDR3 has 14 residues.

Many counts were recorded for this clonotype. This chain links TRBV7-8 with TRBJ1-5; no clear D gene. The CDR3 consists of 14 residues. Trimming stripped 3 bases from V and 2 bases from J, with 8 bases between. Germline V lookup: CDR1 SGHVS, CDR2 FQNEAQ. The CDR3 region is CASSFGPRNQPQHF. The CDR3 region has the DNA TGTGCCAGCAGCTTCGGGCCCCGCAATCAGCCCCAGCATTTT.

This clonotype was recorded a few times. CDR3 residues: CAISDITSGTTDTQYF. CDR3 DNA sequence: TGTGCCATCAGTGATATTACTAGCGGAACCACAGATACGCAGTATTTT. This sequence joins TRBV10-3 and TRBJ2-3, with 8 bases identical to TRBD2. V dropped 3 bases and J dropped 2; count of bases not matched to a gene: 7. Germline CDR1 is ENHRY and CDR2 is SYGVKD. This CDR3 is built from 16 residues.

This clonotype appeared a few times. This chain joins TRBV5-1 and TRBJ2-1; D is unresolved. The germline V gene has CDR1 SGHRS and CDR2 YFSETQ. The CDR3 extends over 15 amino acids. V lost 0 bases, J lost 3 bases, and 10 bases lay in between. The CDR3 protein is CASSLGLVLYNEQFF. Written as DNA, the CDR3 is TGCGCCAGCAGCTTGGGCCTAGTCCTCTACAATGAGCAGTTCTTC.

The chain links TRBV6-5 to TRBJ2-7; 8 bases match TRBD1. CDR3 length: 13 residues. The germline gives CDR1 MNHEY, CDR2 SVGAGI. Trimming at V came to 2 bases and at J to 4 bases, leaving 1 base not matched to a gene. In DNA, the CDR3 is TGTGCCAGCAGTTACCGGGACAGGTACGAGCAGTACTTC. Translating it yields CASSYRDRYEQYF.

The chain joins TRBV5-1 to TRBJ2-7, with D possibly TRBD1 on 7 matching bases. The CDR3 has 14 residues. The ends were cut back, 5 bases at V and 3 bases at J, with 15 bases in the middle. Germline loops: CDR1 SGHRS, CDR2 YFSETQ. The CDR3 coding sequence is TGCGCCAGCAGACCGGAGGGGGCGTACTACGAGCAGTACTTC. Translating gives CASRPEGAYYEQYF.

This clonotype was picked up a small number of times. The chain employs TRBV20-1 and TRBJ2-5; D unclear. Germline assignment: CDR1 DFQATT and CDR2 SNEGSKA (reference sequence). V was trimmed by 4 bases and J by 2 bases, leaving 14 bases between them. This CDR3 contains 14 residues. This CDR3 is CSATRVVGQETQYF. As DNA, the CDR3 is TGCAGTGCTACCCGTGTGGTCGGACAAGAGACCCAGTACTTC.

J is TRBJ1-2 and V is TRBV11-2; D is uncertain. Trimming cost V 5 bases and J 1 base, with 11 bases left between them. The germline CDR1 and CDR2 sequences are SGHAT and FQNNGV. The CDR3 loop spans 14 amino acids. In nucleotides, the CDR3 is TGTGCCAGCAGCACTAGGCCAGATAACTATGGCTACACCTTC. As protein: CASSTRPDNYGYTF.

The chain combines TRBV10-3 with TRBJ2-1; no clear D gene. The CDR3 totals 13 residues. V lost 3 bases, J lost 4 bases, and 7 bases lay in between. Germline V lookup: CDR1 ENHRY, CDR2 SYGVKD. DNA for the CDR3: TGTGCCATCAGTGACTCACCGTACAATGAGCAGTTCTTC. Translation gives CAISDSPYNEQFF.

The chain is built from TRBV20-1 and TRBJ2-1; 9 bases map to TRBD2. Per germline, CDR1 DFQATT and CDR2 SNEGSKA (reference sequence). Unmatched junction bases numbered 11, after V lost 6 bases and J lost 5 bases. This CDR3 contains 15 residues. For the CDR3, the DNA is TGCAGTGCCCCCGGGACGGTAGCGGGAGACAATGAGCAGTTCTTC. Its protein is CSAPGTVAGDNEQFF.

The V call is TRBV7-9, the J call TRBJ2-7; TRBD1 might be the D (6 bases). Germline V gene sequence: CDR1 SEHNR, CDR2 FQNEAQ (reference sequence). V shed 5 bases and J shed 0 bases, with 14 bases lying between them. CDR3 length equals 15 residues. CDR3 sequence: CASSRGQLSSYEQYF. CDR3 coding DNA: TGTGCCAGCAGCAGAGGACAGCTCAGCTCCTACGAGCAGTACTTC.

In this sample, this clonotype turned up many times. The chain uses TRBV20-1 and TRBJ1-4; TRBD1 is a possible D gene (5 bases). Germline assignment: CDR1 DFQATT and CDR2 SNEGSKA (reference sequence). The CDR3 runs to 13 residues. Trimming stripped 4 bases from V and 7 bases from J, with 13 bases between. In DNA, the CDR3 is TGCAGTGCTATTGGGCCCGGGGGTGAAAAACTGTTTTTT. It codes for CSAIGPGGEKLFF.

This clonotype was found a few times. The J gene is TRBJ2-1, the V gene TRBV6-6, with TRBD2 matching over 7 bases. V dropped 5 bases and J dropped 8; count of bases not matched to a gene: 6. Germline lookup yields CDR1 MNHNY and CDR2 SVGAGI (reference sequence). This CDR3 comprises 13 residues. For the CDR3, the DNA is TGTGCCAGCAGTAGAGCTAGCGGTGATGAGCAGTTCTTC. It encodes CASSRASGDEQFF.

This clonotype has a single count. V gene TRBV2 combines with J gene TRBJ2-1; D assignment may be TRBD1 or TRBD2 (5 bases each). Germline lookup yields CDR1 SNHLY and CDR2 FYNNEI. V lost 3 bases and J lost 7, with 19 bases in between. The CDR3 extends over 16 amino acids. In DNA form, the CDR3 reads TGTGCCAGCAGTGAGAGGGGTTTCCCCCCCATGAATGAGCAGTTCTTC. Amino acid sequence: CASSERGFPPMNEQFF.

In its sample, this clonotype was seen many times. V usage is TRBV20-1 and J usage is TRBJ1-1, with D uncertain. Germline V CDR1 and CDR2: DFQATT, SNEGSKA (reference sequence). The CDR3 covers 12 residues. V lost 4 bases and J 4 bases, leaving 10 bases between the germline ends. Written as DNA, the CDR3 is TGCAGTGCTAATGGCATCGCCACTGAAGCTTTCTTT. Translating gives CSANGIATEAFF.

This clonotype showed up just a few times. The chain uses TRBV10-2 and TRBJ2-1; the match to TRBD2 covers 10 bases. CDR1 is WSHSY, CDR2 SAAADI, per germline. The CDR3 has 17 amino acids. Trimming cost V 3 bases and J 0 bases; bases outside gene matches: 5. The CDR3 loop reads CASSDEREGSSYNEQFF. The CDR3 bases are TGCGCCAGCAGTGACGAGCGGGAGGGTAGCTCCTACAATGAGCAGTTCTTC.

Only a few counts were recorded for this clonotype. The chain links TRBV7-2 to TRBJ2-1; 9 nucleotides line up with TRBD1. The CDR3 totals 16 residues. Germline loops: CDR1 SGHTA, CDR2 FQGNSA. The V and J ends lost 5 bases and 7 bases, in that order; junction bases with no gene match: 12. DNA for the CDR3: TGTGCCAGCAGCCCCCTTAGACAGGGGGGAAGGAATGAGCAGTTCTTC. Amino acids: CASSPLRQGGRNEQFF. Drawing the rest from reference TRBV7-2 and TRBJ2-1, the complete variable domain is GAGVSQSPSNKVTEKGKDVELRCDPISGHTALYWYRQSLGQGLEFLIYFQGNSAPDKSGLPSDRFSAERTGGSVSTLTIQRTQQEDSAVYLCASSPLRQGGRNEQFFGPGTRLTVL.

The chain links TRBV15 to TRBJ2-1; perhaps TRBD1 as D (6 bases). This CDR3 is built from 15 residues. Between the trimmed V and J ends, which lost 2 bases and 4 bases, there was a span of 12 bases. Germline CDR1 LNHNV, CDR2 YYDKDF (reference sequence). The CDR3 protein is CATSRISGAYNEQFF. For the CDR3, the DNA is TGTGCCACCAGCAGAATTTCAGGGGCGTACAATGAGCAGTTCTTC.

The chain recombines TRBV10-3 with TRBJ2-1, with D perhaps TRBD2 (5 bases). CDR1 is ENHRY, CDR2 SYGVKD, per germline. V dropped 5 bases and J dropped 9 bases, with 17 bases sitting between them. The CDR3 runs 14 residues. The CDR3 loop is CAISQGREGGEQFF. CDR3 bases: TGTGCCATCAGTCAAGGGAGAGAGGGCGGTGAGCAGTTCTTC.

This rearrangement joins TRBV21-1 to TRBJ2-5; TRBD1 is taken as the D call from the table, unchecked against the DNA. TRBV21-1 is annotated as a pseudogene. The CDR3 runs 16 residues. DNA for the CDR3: TGTGCCAGCAGCAAAGGGGACAGGAGCGGGGGAGAGACCCAGTACTTC. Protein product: CASSKGDRSGGETQYF.

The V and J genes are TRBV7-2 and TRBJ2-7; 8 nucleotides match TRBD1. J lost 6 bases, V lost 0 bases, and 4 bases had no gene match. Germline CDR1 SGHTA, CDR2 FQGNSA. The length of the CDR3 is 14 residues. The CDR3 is CASSLAVRGPEQYF. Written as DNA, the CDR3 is TGTGCCAGCAGCTTAGCGGTCAGGGGGCCCGAGCAGTACTTC.

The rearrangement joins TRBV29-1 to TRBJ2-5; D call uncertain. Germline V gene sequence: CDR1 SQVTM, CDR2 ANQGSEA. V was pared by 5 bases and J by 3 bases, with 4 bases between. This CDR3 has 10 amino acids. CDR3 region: CSVREETQYF. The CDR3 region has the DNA TGCAGCGTTAGAGAAGAGACCCAGTACTTC.

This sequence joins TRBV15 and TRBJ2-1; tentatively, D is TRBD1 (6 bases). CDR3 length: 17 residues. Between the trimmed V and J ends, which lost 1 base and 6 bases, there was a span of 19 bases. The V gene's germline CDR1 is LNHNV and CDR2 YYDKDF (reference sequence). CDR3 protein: CATSRVGGPTTFNEQFF. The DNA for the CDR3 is TGTGCCACCAGCAGAGTAGGGGGACCCACCACCTTCAATGAGCAGTTCTTC.

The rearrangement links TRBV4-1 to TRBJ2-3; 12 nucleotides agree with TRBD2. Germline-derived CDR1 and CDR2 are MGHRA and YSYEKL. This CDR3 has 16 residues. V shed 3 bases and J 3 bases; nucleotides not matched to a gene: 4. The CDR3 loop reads CASSQRLAGGTDTQYF. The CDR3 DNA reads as TGCGCCAGCAGCCAGAGGCTAGCGGGGGGGACAGATACGCAGTATTTT.

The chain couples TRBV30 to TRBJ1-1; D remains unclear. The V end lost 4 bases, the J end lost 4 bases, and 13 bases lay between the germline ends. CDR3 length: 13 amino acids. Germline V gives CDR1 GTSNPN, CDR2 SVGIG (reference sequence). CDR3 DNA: TGTGCCTGGAATGGGCAGGAGGGCACTGAAGCTTTCTTT. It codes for CAWNGQEGTEAFF.

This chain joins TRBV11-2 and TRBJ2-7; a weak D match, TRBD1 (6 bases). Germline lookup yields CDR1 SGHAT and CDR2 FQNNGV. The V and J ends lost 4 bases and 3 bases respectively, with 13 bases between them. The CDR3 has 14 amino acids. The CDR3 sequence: CASSSRQDYYEQYF. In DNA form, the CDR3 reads TGTGCCAGCAGCTCCCGACAGGATTACTACGAGCAGTACTTC.

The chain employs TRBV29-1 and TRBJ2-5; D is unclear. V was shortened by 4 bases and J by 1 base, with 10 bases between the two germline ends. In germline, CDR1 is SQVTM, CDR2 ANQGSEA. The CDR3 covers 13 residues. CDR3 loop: CSVGGGIQETQYF. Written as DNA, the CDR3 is TGCAGCGTTGGTGGTGGAATCCAAGAGACCCAGTACTTC.

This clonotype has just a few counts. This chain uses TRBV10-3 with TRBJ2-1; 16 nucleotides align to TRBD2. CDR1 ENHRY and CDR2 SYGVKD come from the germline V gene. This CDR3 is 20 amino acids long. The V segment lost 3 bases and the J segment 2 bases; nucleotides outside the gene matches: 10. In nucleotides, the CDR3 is TGTGCCATCAGTGACCTTGGGACTAGCGGGAGGGCCGGAACCTACAATGAGCAGTTCTTC. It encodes CAISDLGTSGRAGTYNEQFF.